This TCR beta chain was retrieved from a study of T cell repertoires in cytomegalovirus infection. MiXCR, applied by TCRdb to the reads, yields one record per CDR3 protein. The repertoire holds 150,000 or so distinct CDR3 sequences, with 15% to 20% as singletons. V shed 8 bases and J shed 3 bases, with 17 bases lying between them. The CDR3 length is 15 residues. Germline V gene sequence: CDR1 LNHNV, CDR2 YYDKDF (reference sequence). This TCR was recovered from a human donor in good health (CMV status not recorded). Some clones in this sample may be carry-over from other donors' samples. This rearrangement joins TRBV15 to TRBJ2-1; TRBD2 might be the D (5 bases). Sequenced input: CD8+ T cells from PBMCs. Here the CDR3 DNA reads TGTGCCACCGCCGCCTACCGGGAACTCTACAATGAGCAGTTCTTC. As protein: CATAAYRELYNEQFF. Combining the CDR3 with reference TRBV15 and TRBJ2-1 gives the whole variable domain DAMVIQNPRYQVTQFGKPVTLSCSQTLNHNVMYWYQQKSSQAPKLLFHYYDKDFNNEADTPDNFQSRRPNTSFCFLDIRSPGLGDTAMYLCATAAYRELYNEQFFGPGTRLTVL.